This is a list of T cell receptor beta chains from one sample in a study of regulatory T cells in long-lasting Graves disease. MiXCR was run by TCRdb on the multiplex PCR reads, yielding one entry per CDR3 protein. This sample yields about 540,000 distinct CDR3 sequences, of which about 14% are seen a single time; 10% belongs to the top ten. These data also featured in a second study, about T cells in Graves' hyperthyroidism and ophthalmopathy.

The sample consisted of peripheral blood mononuclear cells (PBMCs), taken at new diagnosis, from a patient treated with antithyroid drugs. Receptors originate from a man aged 25 to 40 with Graves disease. Each CDR3 is given with its conserved first and last residue. D genes are given only for firm matches. The listing skips clone size in some rows; elsewhere it reads once, few, many or a size class.

V gene	J gene	clone size	CDR3 length	D gene	CDR3 DNA	CDR3 protein
TRBV7-3	TRBJ2-7	many	14	TRBD1	TGTGCCAGCAGCTGGGGCAGGGGGTCTTACGAGCAGTACTTC	CASSWGRGSYEQYF
TRBV7-9	TRBJ1-5	many	15	.	TGTGCCAGCAGCCCCCCGGGTGACGGCAATCAGCCCCAGCATTTT	CASSPPGDGNQPQHF
TRBV5-1	TRBJ2-2	.	14	.	TGCGCCAGCAGTTCGACCACAGGCACCGGGGAGCTGTTTTTT	CASSSTTGTGELFF
TRBV3-1	TRBJ1-5	few	14	.	TGTGCCAGCAGCCAAAGGGAGGTGGATCAGCCCCAGCATTTT	CASSQREVDQPQHF
TRBV20-1	TRBJ2-1	many	16	TRBD2	TGCAGTGCTAGATCGCCCCTCACTAGCGGATGGAATGAGCAGTTCTTC	CSARSPLTSGWNEQFF
TRBV7-9	TRBJ2-5	many	13	.	TGTGCCAGCAGCCAAAATCCCCCAGAGACCCAGTACTTC	CASSQNPPETQYF
TRBV19	TRBJ2-2	.	15	.	TGTGCCAGCGCGGGTAGTTCGTTTAACACCGGGGAGCTGTTTTTT	CASAGSSFNTGELFF
TRBV27	TRBJ1-3	few	14	.	TGTGCCAGCAGTCCCGGCAGGGGAGGAAACACCATATATTTT	CASSPGRGGNTIYF
TRBV25-1	TRBJ2-7	many	14	.	TGTGCCAGCAGTGAATATAGAACAGCCGGGGAGCAGTACTTC	CASSEYRTAGEQYF
TRBV5-1	TRBJ1-3	few	16	.	TGCGCCAGCAGCTTGCAACCGGCGGGACAAGGAAACACCATATATTTT	CASSLQPAGQGNTIYF
TRBV6-1	TRBJ2-7	many	15	.	TGTGCCAGCAGTGTAGGAGTAGAGGGAGGACCCGAGCAGTACTTC	CASSVGVEGGPEQYF
TRBV19	TRBJ1-1	few	17	TRBD1	TGTGCCAGTACCCCGGCCGACAGGGGGCGAGGGGGCTCTGAAGCTTTCTTT	CASTPADRGRGGSEAFF
TRBV20-1	TRBJ2-3	many	18	.	TGCAGTGCCTTGAGGACCCCACGCGGCCGGGCCTACACAGATACGCAGTATTTT	CSALRTPRGRAYTDTQYF
TRBV11-2	TRBJ2-6	.	18	.	TGTGCCAGCACCCGCGCCGGGGCGGCGAACTCTGGGGCCAACGTCCTGACTTTC	CASTRAGAANSGANVLTF
TRBV19	TRBJ2-3	few	16	TRBD2	TGTGCCAGTAGCCAGGCTAGCGGGAGGAGTGCAGATACGCAGTATTTT	CASSQASGRSADTQYF
TRBV20-1	TRBJ2-3	many	15	.	TGCAGTGCTAACCTAAGACGCGGGAGCACAGATACGCAGTATTTT	CSANLRRGSTDTQYF
TRBV5-1	TRBJ2-7	few	16	.	TGCGCCAGCAGCTTGGCCGAGGGAACAAAAGCCTACGAGCAGTACTTC	CASSLAEGTKAYEQYF
TRBV14	TRBJ2-3	.	15	TRBD1	TGTGCCAGCAGCCTCACAGGGGACATCGTCGATACGCAGTATTTT	CASSLTGDIVDTQYF
TRBV25-1	TRBJ1-1	few	13	TRBD1	TGTGCCAGCAGAGGACAGGCCCGGGGTGAAGCTTTCTTT	CASRGQARGEAFF
TRBV20-1	TRBJ1-2	many	15	TRBD1	TGCAGTGCTTCGATCGCCGGGACAGGGTTCAATGGCTACACCTTC	CSASIAGTGFNGYTF
TRBV20-1	TRBJ1-2	many	12	.	TGCAGTGCTAGAGACAGGGACTATGGCTACACCTTC	CSARDRDYGYTF
TRBV3-1	TRBJ1-5	few	12	.	TGTGCCAGCAGCCAAGCTCCCGGGCCCCAGCATTTT	CASSQAPGPQHF
TRBV12-3/TRBV12-4	TRBJ2-2	.	18	.	TGTGCCAGCAGTTACTCGAAGGATTTAGCGATTGACACCGGGGAGCTGTTTTTT	CASSYSKDLAIDTGELFF
TRBV27	TRBJ1-1	many	14	.	TGTGCCAGCAGTTTCAGGTTGAGTTCGACTGAAGCTTTCTTT	CASSFRLSSTEAFF
TRBV29-1	TRBJ2-6	.	15	.	TGCAGCGTTGAAGGTTCACGGTCTGGGGCCAACGTCCTGACTTTC	CSVEGSRSGANVLTF
TRBV28	TRBJ2-1	many	13	.	TGTGCCAGCAGTCCCCCGCGGGGCCCAGTCCGGTTCTTC	CASSPPRGPVRFF
TRBV29-1	TRBJ2-7	many	14	.	TGCAGCGTTGACGAGGGGGAGGGCTCCTACGAGCAGTACTTC	CSVDEGEGSYEQYF
TRBV4-1	TRBJ2-7	many	15	.	TGCGCCAGCAGCCAATTCGGGGTTGTCATCTACGAGCAGTACTTC	CASSQFGVVIYEQYF
TRBV5-1	TRBJ1-1	many	14	.	TGCGCCAGCAGCTTGAACCAGATGAACACTGAAGCTTTCTTT	CASSLNQMNTEAFF
TRBV2	TRBJ2-5	many	15	.	TGTGCCAGCAGGGCGGGGGCAGGGGGCCAAGAGACCCAGTACTTC	CASRAGAGGQETQYF
TRBV5-4	TRBJ2-5	.	15	.	TGTGCCAGCAGCTTGGTCTTACCGGGCCAAGAGACCCAGTACTTC	CASSLVLPGQETQYF
TRBV2	TRBJ1-1	few	11	.	TGTGCCAGCAAAGGGGGGGACCGAGCTTTCTTT	CASKGGDRAFF
TRBV10-2	TRBJ2-7	few	11	TRBD2	TGCGCCAGCGGCGGGGGATCTGGGCAGTACTTC	CASGGGSGQYF
TRBV11-2	TRBJ2-1	many	16	TRBD2	TGTGCCAGCAGCTTAAGGTGGCGGGAGGTATACAATGAGCAGTTCTTC	CASSLRWREVYNEQFF
TRBV20-1	TRBJ2-7	many	16	.	TGCAGTGCTACATACCCGGGCCCAACTAGCTCCTACGAGCAGTACTTC	CSATYPGPTSSYEQYF
TRBV5-1	TRBJ1-1	many	15	.	TGCGCCAGCAGCCGGGGTCGCAGCGAGGGCACTGAAGCTTTCTTT	CASSRGRSEGTEAFF
TRBV24-1	TRBJ1-1	.	13	.	TGTGCCACCAGTGATTGGGGTAGCACTGAAGCTTTCTTT	CATSDWGSTEAFF
TRBV9	TRBJ2-7	.	14	.	TGTGCCAGCAGCGTAGACGGAGGGGCCTACGAGCAGTACTTC	CASSVDGGAYEQYF
TRBV28	TRBJ2-7	many	15	TRBD2	TGTGCCAGCAGTTCAGTCGGGACTAGCTCCTACGAGCAGTACTTC	CASSSVGTSSYEQYF
TRBV12-5	TRBJ1-2	.	14	.	TGTGCTAGTGCCACCGCGGAGGCAGACTATGGCTACACCTTC	CASATAEADYGYTF
TRBV2	TRBJ2-7	many	13	.	TGTGCCAGCAGAGAGGACGGCTCCTACGAGCAGTACTTC	CASREDGSYEQYF
TRBV10-1	TRBJ1-5	.	13	.	TGCGCCAGCAGTGACCAAGCGCGGGAGCCCCAGCATTTT	CASSDQAREPQHF
TRBV11-2	TRBJ2-3	many	15	.	TGTGCCAGCAGCTCCCAACTAGCAGGCACAGATACGCAGTATTTT	CASSSQLAGTDTQYF
TRBV30	TRBJ1-6	many	16	.	TGTGCCTGGAGTGATCCTGAGGGGGATTTTATTTCACCCCTCCACTTT	CAWSDPEGDFISPLHF
TRBV7-9	TRBJ2-7	many	12	.	TGTGCCAGCAGTCGGGACAATTACGAGCAGTACTTC	CASSRDNYEQYF
TRBV11-2	TRBJ2-7	many	17	TRBD1	TGTGCCAGCACCCGGGACAGGGCAGTAGCGGGTTCCTACGAGCAGTACTTC	CASTRDRAVAGSYEQYF
TRBV5-1	TRBJ2-2	.	15	.	TGCGCCAGCAGCTTTACAGGGAGGAACACCGGGGAGCTGTTTTTT	CASSFTGRNTGELFF
TRBV7-2	TRBJ2-1	many	15	TRBD2	TGTGCCAGCAGCTCGCAGCCCCTAGCGGCCAATGAGCAGTTCTTC	CASSSQPLAANEQFF
TRBV27	TRBJ1-2	many	14	TRBD1	TGTGCCAGCAGTTTGTCCAGGGGGCTTTATGGCTACACCTTC	CASSLSRGLYGYTF